This T cell receptor beta chain is from a study of blood T cell repertoires in COVID-19. Repertoires were generated with immunoSEQ multiplex PCR, while TCRdb's copy carries only in-frame clones and drops some. The sample lists about 250,000 clones, roughly 80% occurring once. This clone was picked up many times. Germline CDR1 SGHDN, CDR2 FVKESK. V dropped 0 bases and J dropped 4 bases, with 13 bases sitting between them. The CDR3 covers 15 residues. Sequenced: peripheral blood. The V gene is TRBV14, the J gene TRBJ2-7; perhaps TRBD1 as D (6 bases). This TCR derives from a man aged 50 or older with active or convalescent COVID-19. The CDR3 here is CASSQELGGRYEQYF. The DNA of the CDR3 is TGTGCCAGCAGCCAAGAGCTAGGGGGTCGGTACGAGCAGTACTTC.